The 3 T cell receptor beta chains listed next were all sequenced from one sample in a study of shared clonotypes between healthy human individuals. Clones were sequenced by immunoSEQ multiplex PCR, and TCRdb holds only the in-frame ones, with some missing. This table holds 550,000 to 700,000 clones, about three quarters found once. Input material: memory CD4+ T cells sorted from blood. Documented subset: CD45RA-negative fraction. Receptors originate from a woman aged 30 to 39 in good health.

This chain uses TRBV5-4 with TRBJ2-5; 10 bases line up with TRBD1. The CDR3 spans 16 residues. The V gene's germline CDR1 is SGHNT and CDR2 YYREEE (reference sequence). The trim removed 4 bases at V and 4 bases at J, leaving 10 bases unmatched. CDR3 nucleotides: TGTGCCAGCAGCCTACAGACAGGGGGCTTTGGAGAGACCCAGTACTTC. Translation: CASSLQTGGFGETQYF.

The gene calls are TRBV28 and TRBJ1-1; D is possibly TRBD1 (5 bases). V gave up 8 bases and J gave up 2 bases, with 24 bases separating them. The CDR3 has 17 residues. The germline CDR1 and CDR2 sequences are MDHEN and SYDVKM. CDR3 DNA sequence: TGTGCCAGCCTATCAAGCGGGTACGGGCGGGGCAACACTGAAGCTTTCTTT. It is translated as CASLSSGYGRGNTEAFF.

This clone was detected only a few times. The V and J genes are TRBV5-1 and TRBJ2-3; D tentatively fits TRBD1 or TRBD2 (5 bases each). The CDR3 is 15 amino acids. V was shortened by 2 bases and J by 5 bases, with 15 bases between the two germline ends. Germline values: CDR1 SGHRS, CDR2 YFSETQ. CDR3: CASSFGTDGEDTQYF. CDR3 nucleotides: TGCGCCAGCAGCTTCGGGACGGATGGGGAAGATACGCAGTATTTT.